The following is a T cell receptor (beta chain) sequence with its context. Its antigen is not known. The junction does not match germline at one end; this may be a read error. The data were obtained in a study of cytomegalovirus exposure and HLA in healthy donors. Notes on the study in general: The listing of roughly 160 TCR beta chains classed them as cytomegalovirus-associated.

Here immunoSEQ multiplex PCR was the method, and the copy in TCRdb shows in-frame clones only, minus some. The sample shows about 160,000 clones, around 85% of them seen only once. The CDR3 is 12 amino acids. CDR1 is GTSNPN, CDR2 SVGIG, per germline (reference sequence). This TCR derives from a young man in good health and CMV-seropositive. The chain links TRBV30 to TRBJ2-3, with D perhaps TRBD2 (5 bases). Sequenced sample: PBMCs. The CDR3 here is CAWSSGGAPRDF. The CDR3 bases are TGTGCCTGGAGTAGTGGAGGAGCCCCGCGGGATTTT. Complete variable domain (other parts from reference TRBV30 and TRBJ2-3): SQTIHQWPATLVQPVGSPLSLECTVEGTSNPNLYWYRQAAGRGLQLLFYSVGIGQISSEVPQNLSASRPQDRQFILSSKKLLLSDSGFYLCAWSSGGAPRDFGPGTRLTVL.